What follows are 8 T cell receptor beta chains derived from one specimen sequenced in a study of cytomegalovirus exposure and HLA in healthy donors. The study ran its PCR with 60 Vbeta and 13 Jbeta primers. Method: immunoSEQ multiplex PCR; TCRdb's copy keeps in-frame clones and lacks some. Of roughly 150,000 clones listed, 70% to 85% were seen once; the top ten hold 3% to 3.5%. The sequencing input was PBMCs. The receptors originated from a male donor in good health and CMV-seronegative.

The rearrangement uses TRBV5-1 and TRBJ2-7, with D unclear. CDR1 is SGHRS and CDR2 is YFSETQ in the germline V gene. The CDR3 is 12 residues long. The ends were cut back, 1 base at V and 5 bases at J, with 7 bases in the middle. The CDR3 reads CASSLRADEQYF. CDR3 in DNA: TGCGCCAGCAGCTTGCGCGCTGACGAGCAGTACTTC.

The rearrangement joins TRBV30 to TRBJ1-5, with unresolved D. Germline V CDR1 and CDR2: GTSNPN, SVGIG (reference sequence). The CDR3 is made up of 14 amino acids. The germline V and J ends were trimmed by 0 bases and 6 bases, with 12 bases remaining between them. In DNA form, the CDR3 reads TGTGCCTGGAGTGTAGGTGAGGGAAGTCAGCCCCAGCATTTT. This gives the protein CAWSVGEGSQPQHF.

CDR3 coding DNA: TGTGCCACCAGCAGAGGGGGTCCTGGGCAGGGCGATGGGCCCCAGCATTTT. It codes for CATSRGGPGQGDGPQHF. The gene calls are TRBV15 and TRBJ1-5, with D possibly matching TRBD1 (5 bases). Per germline, CDR1 LNHNV and CDR2 YYDKDF (reference sequence). There are 17 residues in the CDR3. V lost 1 base and J lost 9, with 22 bases in between.

This clone was recorded a few times. The rearrangement uses TRBV19 and TRBJ1-3; TRBD1 is a possible D gene (6 bases). V was cut by 6 bases and J by 8 bases, with 23 bases left in between. The CDR3 sequence is 16 residues long. Germline values: CDR1 LNHDA, CDR2 SQIVND (reference sequence). CDR3 region: CASSPTHSTGLDTIYF. The CDR3 nucleotides are TGTGCCAGTAGCCCAACCCACTCCACAGGGCTGGACACCATATATTTT. The variable domain in full, with the rest retrieved from reference TRBV19 and TRBJ1-3, is DGGITQSPKYLFRKEGQNVTLSCEQNLNHDAMYWYRQDPGQGLRLIYYSQIVNDFQKGDIAEGYSVSREKKESFPLTVTSAQKNPTAFYLCASSPTHSTGLDTIYFGEGSWLTVV.

This chain uses TRBV19 with TRBJ1-1, with TRBD1 matching over 9 bases. Germline CDR1 reads LNHDA; CDR2 reads SQIVND (reference sequence). This CDR3 region has 14 residues. The junction had 8 bases not matched to a gene; V was cut back by 7 bases and J by 5 bases. The CDR3 coding sequence is TGTGCCAGTACCCCGGGACAGGGATCTACTGAAGCTTTCTTT. Protein product: CASTPGQGSTEAFF. Looking up the rest from reference TRBV19 and TRBJ1-1 gives the full variable domain: DGGITQSPKYLFRKEGQNVTLSCEQNLNHDAMYWYRQDPGQGLRLIYYSQIVNDFQKGDIAEGYSVSREKKESFPLTVTSAQKNPTAFYLCASTPGQGSTEAFFGQGTRLTVV.

The CDR3 DNA follows: TGTGCCAGCAGCTCCGAGTTGGGGCAGAACTACGAGCAGTACTTC. This encodes CASSSELGQNYEQYF. The chain recombines TRBV7-8 with TRBJ2-7; D might be TRBD1 (5 bases). Trimming pared 4 bases from V and 3 bases from J, leaving 16 bases between. Looked up from germline, CDR1 is SGHVS and CDR2 is FQNEAQ. CDR3 size: 15 residues.

The J gene is TRBJ1-4, the V gene TRBV28; 7 nucleotides line up with TRBD1. Germline CDR1 and CDR2: MDHEN and SYDVKM. The CDR3 is 15 residues long. Unmatched junction bases numbered 13, after V lost 10 bases and J lost 5 bases. CDR3 region: CATITGVAGNEKLFF. In DNA, the CDR3 is TGTGCCACCATAACAGGGGTCGCGGGGAATGAAAAACTGTTTTTT.

This chain uses TRBV4-2 with TRBJ2-2; the D gene is possibly TRBD2 (5 bases). This CDR3 has 17 amino acids. V dropped 3 bases and J dropped 1 base, with 15 bases sitting between them. In germline, CDR1 is LGHNA, CDR2 YNFKEQ. CDR3 in amino acids: CASSHLLGTENTGELFF. The CDR3, as DNA: TGTGCCAGCAGCCACCTACTAGGAACGGAGAACACCGGGGAGCTGTTTTTT.